The 18 T cell receptor beta chains listed next were all sequenced from one sample in a study of shared clonotypes between healthy human individuals. Method: immunoSEQ multiplex PCR; TCRdb's copy keeps in-frame clones and lacks some. The sample contains about 710,000 clones, around 78% of which appear only once. Sequencing was done on a sample of memory CD4+ T cells sorted from blood. Subset of the sample: CD45RA-negative fraction. The origin of the receptors is a woman aged 30 to 39 in good health.

This rearrangement joins TRBV30 to TRBJ2-7; TRBD1 might be the D (5 bases). This CDR3 comprises 13 residues. V was trimmed by 7 bases and J by 4 bases, leaving 17 bases between them. In germline, CDR1 is GTSNPN, CDR2 SVGIG (reference sequence). As DNA, the CDR3 is TGTGCCTACCTTCGGCAGGGCTTATACGAGCAGTACTTC. Translated, it gives CAYLRQGLYEQYF.

This sequence joins TRBV5-1 and TRBJ2-1; D possibly corresponds to TRBD2 (6 bases). V was shortened by 3 bases and J by 2 bases, with 15 bases between the two germline ends. This CDR3 spans 16 amino acids. Germline V gene sequence: CDR1 SGHRS, CDR2 YFSETQ. The CDR3 nucleotides are TGCGCCAGCAGCTGGAAGGGATGGGGGGCCTACAATGAGCAGTTCTTC. As protein: CASSWKGWGAYNEQFF.

On this clone itself: At one end the junction does not follow the germline gene, possibly because of a read error. J is TRBJ2-1 and V is TRBV5-4; TRBD2 aligns across 8 bases. CDR1 and CDR2 (germline): SGHNT, YYREEE (reference sequence). The CDR3 has 17 amino acids. The CDR3 region is CASSLAMSGSPYNEQFF. The CDR3 DNA reads TGTGCCAGCAGCTTGGCCATGAGCGGGAGTCCCTATAATGAGCAGTTCTTC.

This clone was counted between two and nine times. This sequence joins TRBV29-1 and TRBJ2-7; tentative D call: TRBD1 (6 bases). The CDR3 is 13 amino acids. V was shortened by 0 bases and J by 5 bases, with 11 bases between the two germline ends. Germline assignment: CDR1 SQVTM and CDR2 ANQGSEA. This CDR3 is CSVEDTRGHEQYF. The DNA of the CDR3 is TGCAGCGTTGAAGATACCAGGGGCCACGAGCAGTACTTC.

The chain couples TRBV27 to TRBJ2-1; 9 bases match TRBD2. The CDR3 has 14 residues. V lost 5 bases to trimming and J lost 8 bases; unmatched junction nucleotides: 7. Germline V lookup: CDR1 MNHEY, CDR2 SMNVEV (reference sequence). The CDR3 reads CASSPSSGNYEQFF. CDR3 sequence (DNA): TGTGCCAGCAGTCCGTCTAGCGGGAACTATGAGCAGTTCTTC.

This chain links TRBV15 with TRBJ2-4; D remains unclear. V lost 1 base and J lost 3, with 10 bases in between. From germline, CDR1 is LNHNV and CDR2 YYDKDF (reference sequence). The CDR3 is 15 residues long. In DNA, the CDR3 is TGTGCCACCAGCAGAGTGGCGGAAGGCAAAAACATTCAGTACTTC. Translated, it gives CATSRVAEGKNIQYF.

About this clone: This may be a read error, as it is one base from a much larger clone. The genes are TRBV28 and TRBJ1-1, with TRBD1 as a possible D gene (5 bases). CDR1 MDHEN and CDR2 SYDVKM come from the germline V gene. The CDR3 runs to 16 residues. Trimming left V 8 bases short and J 1 base short, with 20 bases between. The CDR3 DNA reads TGTGCCAGCCTCTCCGCGGGGGTGACATGGAACACTGAAGCTTTCTTT. Translating it yields CASLSAGVTWNTEAFF.

This clone was seen a handful of times. V and J are TRBV11-2 and TRBJ2-2, with no clear D. The CDR3 consists of 13 residues. Germline V gene sequence: CDR1 SGHAT, CDR2 FQNNGV. Trimming left V 4 bases short and J 4 bases short, with 7 bases between. The CDR3 here is CASSSWTTGELFF. DNA for the CDR3: TGTGCCAGCAGCTCGTGGACCACCGGGGAGCTGTTTTTT.

The chain recombines TRBV7-8 with TRBJ2-7; 10 nucleotides line up with TRBD2. Germline-derived CDR1 and CDR2 are SGHVS and FQNEAQ. There are 16 residues in the CDR3. With V trimmed by 2 bases and J by 3 bases, 7 bases remained unmatched. This CDR3 reads CASSLLGLAGVYEQYF. CDR3 DNA: TGTGCCAGCAGCTTACTGGGGCTAGCGGGAGTCTACGAGCAGTACTTC.

This rearrangement joins TRBV5-1 to TRBJ1-2; D possibly corresponds to TRBD1 (5 bases). The V and J ends lost 3 bases and 3 bases respectively, with 15 bases between them. Germline V gene sequence: CDR1 SGHRS, CDR2 YFSETQ. The CDR3 has 15 amino acids. The CDR3 loop is CASSYYVQADYGYTF. In nucleotides, the CDR3 is TGCGCCAGCAGCTACTATGTACAGGCTGACTATGGCTACACCTTC.

The chain links TRBV28 to TRBJ2-7, with D possibly called TRBD1 or TRBD2 (5 bases each). The ends were cut back, 6 bases at V and 7 bases at J, with 19 bases in the middle. Germline V CDR1 and CDR2: MDHEN, SYDVKM. There are 14 residues in the CDR3. CDR3 residues: CASSISQGRGEQYF. CDR3 nucleotide sequence: TGTGCCAGCAGCATCTCCCAGGGACGAGGGGAGCAGTACTTC.

J is TRBJ2-1 and V is TRBV2; D not certain. The CDR3 loop spans 10 amino acids. V was pared by 5 bases and J by 8 bases, with 4 bases between. Germline V gene lookup returns CDR1 SNHLY and CDR2 FYNNEI. The CDR3 is CASSWYEQFF. CDR3 in DNA: TGTGCCAGCAGTTGGTATGAGCAGTTCTTC. Full variable domain (rest looked up from reference TRBV2 and TRBJ2-1): EPEVTQTPSHQVTQMGQEVILRCVPISNHLYFYWYRQILGQKVEFLVSFYNNEISEKSEIFDDQFSVERPDGSNFTLKIRSTKLEDSAMYFCASSWYEQFFGPGTRLTVL.

This clone was detected once. The genes are TRBV7-2 and TRBJ2-5; the match to TRBD2 covers 11 bases. The germline V gene encodes CDR1 SGHTA and CDR2 FQGNSA. CDR3 length: 16 residues. The trim removed 5 bases at V and 5 bases at J, leaving 10 bases unmatched. Written as DNA, the CDR3 is TGTGCCAGCAGCCCTATAGCGGGAGGGCCGGGGGAGACCCAGTACTTC. This codes for CASSPIAGGPGETQYF. Filled out from reference TRBV7-2 and TRBJ2-5, the complete variable domain reads GAGVSQSPSNKVTEKGKDVELRCDPISGHTALYWYRQSLGQGLEFLIYFQGNSAPDKSGLPSDRFSAERTGGSVSTLTIQRTQQEDSAVYLCASSPIAGGPGETQYFGPGTRLLVL.

This clone was found once. The chain has TRBV6-6 and TRBJ1-5; 7 bases line up with TRBD1. CDR1 is MNHNY, CDR2 SVGAGI, per germline (reference sequence). The V gene end was trimmed by 2 bases and the J gene end by 0 bases; junction bases not matched to a gene: 4. This CDR3 contains 16 residues. This chain's CDR3 is CASSYRGTDSNQPQHF. Written as DNA, the CDR3 is TGTGCCAGCAGTTACAGGGGGACAGATAGCAATCAGCCCCAGCATTTT.

The J gene is TRBJ1-1, the V gene TRBV14; D ambiguous. This CDR3 spans 13 amino acids. The germline V gene encodes CDR1 SGHDN and CDR2 FVKESK. Between the trimmed V and J ends, which lost 4 bases and 6 bases, there was a span of 12 bases. This CDR3 is CASSPPGPSEAFF. The CDR3 DNA is TGTGCCAGCAGCCCCCCCGGACCCTCTGAAGCTTTCTTT.

The rearrangement joins TRBV4-2 to TRBJ1-2; no definite D call. CDR1 is LGHNA and CDR2 is YNFKEQ in the germline V gene. The CDR3 covers 13 residues. V gave up 0 bases and J gave up 4 bases, with 6 bases separating them. The DNA of the CDR3 is TGTGCCAGCAGCCAAGAGGTTTCCTATGGCTACACCTTC. It encodes CASSQEVSYGYTF.

Many counts were recorded for this clone. Other nucleotide sequences from this sample produce the same CDR3. The J gene is TRBJ2-3, the V gene TRBV5-1; 9 bases are a match to TRBD1. The junction had 3 bases not matched to a gene; V was cut back by 4 bases and J by 3 bases. Germline CDR1 SGHRS, CDR2 YFSETQ. The CDR3 is 14 residues long. CDR3 sequence reads: CASSQGTGTDTQYF. CDR3 coding DNA: TGCGCCAGCAGCCAAGGGACAGGGACAGATACGCAGTATTTT.

To note about this clone: A much larger clone lies one base from this, so it may be a read error. The rearrangement links TRBV27 to TRBJ2-6; unclear D gene. Trimming cost V 3 bases and J 0 bases, with 6 bases left between them. The CDR3 consists of 15 residues. Germline V lookup: CDR1 MNHEY, CDR2 SMNVEV (reference sequence). The CDR3 DNA reads TGTGCCAGCAGTTTCGGCAGCTCTGGGGCCAACGTCCTGACTTTC. It encodes CASSFGSSGANVLTF.